The present T cell receptor (beta chain) was sequenced within a study of response to subunit inactivated influenza vaccine. CDR1 and CDR2 from the germline V gene are DFQATT and SNEGSKA (reference sequence). The CDR3 length is 13 residues. J gave up 4 bases and V 1 base, and 2 bases lay outside the gene matches. TCRdb ran MiXCR on the RT-PCR reads and lists one entry per CDR3 protein. The sample has hundreds of thousands of distinct CDR3 sequences; roughly 12% are singletons. The data also belong to a second study, concerning T cells expressing NK-cell markers. This second study notes: Template switching by 5'RACE with UMIs generated the TCR beta cDNA.

This sample comprised PBMCs from blood, obtained on the day of vaccination. This receptor was identified in a man in his fifties or sixties who received an inactivated influenza vaccine. J is TRBJ2-7 and V is TRBV20-1; 9 positions agree with TRBD1. In DNA, the CDR3 is TGCAGTGCTAGAGGGGACAGGGATTACGAGCAGTACTTC. Its protein is CSARGDRDYEQYF.